This T cell receptor (beta chain) was sequenced during a study of CD8+ T cells in alopecia areata. This clone has just a few counts. Treatment of the sample: oral pan-JAK inhibitor, 5-10 mg twice daily. The CDR3 extends over 14 amino acids. Germline assignment: CDR1 GTSNPN and CDR2 SVGIG (reference sequence). Trimming left V 1 base short and J 3 bases short, with 12 bases between. Reverse transcribed after extraction, RNA yielded cDNA as the sequencing template. Here immunoSEQ multiplex PCR was the method, and the copy in TCRdb shows in-frame clones only, minus some. Of approximately 180,000 clones listed, about 53% are singletons.

Sequenced material: CD8+ T cells sorted from blood, taken at week 24, from a patient treated with tofacitinib. The V gene is TRBV30, the J gene TRBJ1-1; D is perhaps TRBD1 (5 bases). This receptor was taken from a human donor with alopecia areata. The CDR3 bases are TGTGCCTGGAGTGAGCTAGGGGAGCACACTGAAGCTTTCTTT. Translated: CAWSELGEHTEAFF. Full variable domain (outside the CDR3, taken from reference TRBV30 and TRBJ1-1): SQTIHQWPATLVQPVGSPLSLECTVEGTSNPNLYWYRQAAGRGLQLLFYSVGIGQISSEVPQNLSASRPQDRQFILSSKKLLLSDSGFYLCAWSELGEHTEAFFGQGTRLTVV.